The present TCR beta chain was sequenced within a study of post-analysis software for immune sequencing data (dated by TCRdb to between 2015 and 2017). About the full investigation: The recorded disease courses included relapsing-remitting, secondary progressive and progressive-relapsing multiple sclerosis, and some patients had no subtype annotation. A subset of samples was prepared in parallel using single-end sample barcoding, then pooled and co-amplified after Illumina adapter ligation. The patient repertoires were set against about 12 previously published healthy control repertoires from donors whose ages ranged from roughly 6 to 26 years. The paper's findings and limits, for the study overall: Normalized Chao1 diversity was significantly lower in multiple sclerosis patients than controls, suggesting substantial peripheral T-cell clonal expansion. Direct clustering with F measure showed strong co-clustering of samples prepared in the same batch, prompting a batch-effect correction. The multiple sclerosis patient group was slightly younger than the control group. Significantly higher frequencies in patients than in controls were found for roughly 5 TRBV segments, including TRBV5-6, TRBV5-1 and TRBV20-1.

V was cut back by 2 bases and J by 10 bases, leaving a gap of 18 bases between them. Sequences DFQATT (CDR1) and SNEGSKA (CDR2) are obtained from the germline V gene (reference sequence). The CDR3 contains 14 residues, cysteine and phenylalanine counted. CDR3 DNA only is kept here, 42 bases in frame from base 1. To prepare the library, PCR was applied. Sequencing took place on an Illumina HiSeq 2500. To reduce PCR and sequencing biases, unique molecular identifiers were incorporated into the TCR beta cDNA libraries. Per 1 to 10 million input T cells, around 500,000 cDNA molecules were obtained, such that each molecule approximated one T cell. The same protocol used for the earlier healthy control dataset was applied to prepare and sequence the patient libraries. Within a given batch, samples were prepared together, multiplexed and sequenced on the same HiSeq lane. Per the original workflow: MIGEC handled the raw barcoded reads, throwing out single-read molecular identifier groups before consensus assembly and CDR3 extraction. VDJtools was used for post-analysis of the clonotype tables, and diversity was normalized by down-sampling every dataset to the size of the smallest sample. In repertoire overlap clustering, CDR3 amino acid sequences, but not nucleotide sequences, were matched to correct batch-related cross-sample contamination. In TCRdb, the public reads were trimmed at Q25 with fastp and aligned with MiXCR, with productive beta chains retained. Merged by CDR3 protein, the rows form single entries marked with the most common genes and DNA. TCRdb, not the original authors, processed these V and J calls. The sample table holds about 400,000 distinct CDR3 sequences, of which 30% to 45% were seen once. Together, the top ten hold about an eighth of the sample.

TCR beta repertoires were profiled from peripheral blood of some 13 young patients with multiple sclerosis to demonstrate the VDJtools post-analysis software. Multiple sclerosis patients were children and adolescents aged about 6 to 16 years. As to this clonotype: Its antigen is not yet known. No base quality values were provided; no much bigger clone lies one nucleotide off.

The receptor chain draws on TRBV20-1 and TRBJ2-1; the D gene identity is not certain. The source material was blood. The origin of this receptor is a girl aged 10-17 years with multiple sclerosis. The DNA sequence is as follows: TGCAGTGCTAGAACTTGGCAACCCGAGAAAGAGCAGTTCTTC. Its coded protein is CSARTWQPEKEQFF.